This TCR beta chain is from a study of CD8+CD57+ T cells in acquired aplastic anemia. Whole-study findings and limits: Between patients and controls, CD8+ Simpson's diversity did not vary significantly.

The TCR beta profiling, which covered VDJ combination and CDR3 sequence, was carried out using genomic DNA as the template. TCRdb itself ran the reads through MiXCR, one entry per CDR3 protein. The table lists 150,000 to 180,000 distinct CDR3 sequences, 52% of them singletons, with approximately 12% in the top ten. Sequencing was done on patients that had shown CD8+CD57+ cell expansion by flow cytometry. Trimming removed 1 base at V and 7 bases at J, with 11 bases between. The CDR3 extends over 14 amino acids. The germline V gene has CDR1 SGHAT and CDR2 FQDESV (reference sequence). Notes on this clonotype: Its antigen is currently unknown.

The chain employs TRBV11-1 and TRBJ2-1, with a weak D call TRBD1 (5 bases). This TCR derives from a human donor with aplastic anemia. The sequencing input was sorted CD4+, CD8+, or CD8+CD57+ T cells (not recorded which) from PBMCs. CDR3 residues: CASSLESHRNEQFF. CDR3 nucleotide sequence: TGTGCCAGCAGCTTAGAATCTCACAGGAATGAGCAGTTCTTC.